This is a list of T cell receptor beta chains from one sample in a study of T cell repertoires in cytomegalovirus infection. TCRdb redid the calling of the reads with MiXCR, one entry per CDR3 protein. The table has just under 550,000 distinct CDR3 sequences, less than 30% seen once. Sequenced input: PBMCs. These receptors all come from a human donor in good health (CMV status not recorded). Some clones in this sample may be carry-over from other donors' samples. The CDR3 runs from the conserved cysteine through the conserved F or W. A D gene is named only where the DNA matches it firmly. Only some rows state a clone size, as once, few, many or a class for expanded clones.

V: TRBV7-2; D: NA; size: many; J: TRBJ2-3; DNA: TGTGCCAGCAGCCAGTACGGGTTGGGGCAAGCAGATACGCAGTATTTT; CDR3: CASSQYGLGQADTQYF
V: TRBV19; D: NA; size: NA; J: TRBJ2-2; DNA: TGTGCCAGTAGTATGAGCTTGGGGGCTGTGGACGGGGAGCTGTTTTTT; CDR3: CASSMSLGAVDGELFF
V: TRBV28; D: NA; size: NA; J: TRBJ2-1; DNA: TGTGCCAGTTTTGGACAGATGACTCAGTTCTTC; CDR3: CASFGQMTQFF
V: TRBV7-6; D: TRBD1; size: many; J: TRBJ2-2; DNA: TGTGCCAGCAGCTTACTGACCGGGACAGTGAACACCGGGGAGCTGTTTTTT; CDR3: CASSLLTGTVNTGELFF
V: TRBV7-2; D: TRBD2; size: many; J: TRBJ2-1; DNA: TGTGCCAGCAGCTTCCCGACTAGCGGGTCTACCTACAATGAGCAGTTCTTC; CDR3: CASSFPTSGSTYNEQFF
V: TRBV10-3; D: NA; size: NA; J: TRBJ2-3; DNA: TGTGCCATCAGACCCCTGGTAGGGGACTCCAGGGCAGATACGCAGTATTTT; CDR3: CAIRPLVGDSRADTQYF
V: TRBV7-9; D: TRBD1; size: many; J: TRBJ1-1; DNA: TGTGCCAGCAGCTCGGGACAGGGTGGTTTCTTT; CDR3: CASSSGQGGFF
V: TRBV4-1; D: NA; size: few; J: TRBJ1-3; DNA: TGCGCCAGCAGCCAATCAGGGGCTGGAAACACCATATATTTT; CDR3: CASSQSGAGNTIYF
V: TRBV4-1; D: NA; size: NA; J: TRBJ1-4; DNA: TGCGCCAGCAGCACCCGGGACACCATTTTGGAAAAACTGTTTTTT; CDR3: CASSTRDTILEKLFF
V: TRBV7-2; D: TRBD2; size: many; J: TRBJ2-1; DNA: TGTGCCAGCAGCTTCCCCGGGCGGGGGAGCTCCTACAATGAGCAGTTCTTC; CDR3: CASSFPGRGSSYNEQFF
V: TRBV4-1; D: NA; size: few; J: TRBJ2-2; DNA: TGCGCCAGCAGCCAAGAACCCCTCGGGGAGCTGTTTTTT; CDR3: CASSQEPLGELFF
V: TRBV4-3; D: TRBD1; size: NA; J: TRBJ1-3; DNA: TGCGCCAGCAGCCAAGACCAACAGGGGTCTGGAAACACCATATATTTT; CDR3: CASSQDQQGSGNTIYF
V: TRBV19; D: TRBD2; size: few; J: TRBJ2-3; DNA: TGTGCCAGTAGTCCCTGGACTAGCGGGAGATCAGATACGCAGTATTTT; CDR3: CASSPWTSGRSDTQYF
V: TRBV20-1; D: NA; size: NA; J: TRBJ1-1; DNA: TGCAGTGCTAGAGAGCTTCGCGCAGGGCGCCTAGTCGTGAACACTGAAGCTTTCTTT; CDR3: CSARELRAGRLVVNTEAFF
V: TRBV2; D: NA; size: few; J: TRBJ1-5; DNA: TGTGCCAGCAGTGATTTAGCAGGCAGTCAGCCCCAGCATTTT; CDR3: CASSDLAGSQPQHF
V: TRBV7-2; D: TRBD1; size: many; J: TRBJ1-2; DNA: TGTGCCAGCAGCTTAGGAGGACAGGGTCGGGGCTACACCTTC; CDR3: CASSLGGQGRGYTF
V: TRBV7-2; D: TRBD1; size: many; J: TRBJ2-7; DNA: TGTGCCAGCAGCCCGTCGGGACAGATGTCCTACGAGCAGTACTTC; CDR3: CASSPSGQMSYEQYF
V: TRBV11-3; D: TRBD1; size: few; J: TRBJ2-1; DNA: TGTGCCAGCAGCCCTCTCCCGGGACAGGGGACCTACAATGAGCAGTTCTTC; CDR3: CASSPLPGQGTYNEQFF
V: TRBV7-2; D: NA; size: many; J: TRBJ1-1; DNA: TGTGCCAGCAGCTTAGTTGCTCCGGGTGAAGCTTTCTTT; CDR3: CASSLVAPGEAFF
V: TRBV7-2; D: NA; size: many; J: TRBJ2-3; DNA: TGTGCCAGCAGCTTAGTCCGGGCACCCATGGATCCAGATACGCAGTATTTT; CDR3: CASSLVRAPMDPDTQYF
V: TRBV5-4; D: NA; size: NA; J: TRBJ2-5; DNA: TGTGCCAGCAGCCCGATAGCGAGTCAAGAGACCCAGTACTTC; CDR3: CASSPIASQETQYF
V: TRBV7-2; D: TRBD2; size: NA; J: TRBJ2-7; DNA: TGTGCCAGCAGCTCCCGGGCGACTAGCGGGGTATACGAGCAGTACTTC; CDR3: CASSSRATSGVYEQYF
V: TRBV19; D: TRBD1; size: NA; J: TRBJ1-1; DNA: TGTGCCAGTAATCAGGGGGGGACTGAAGCTTTCTTT; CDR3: CASNQGGTEAFF
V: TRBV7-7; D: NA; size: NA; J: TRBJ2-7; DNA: TGTGCCAGCAGCTTAGAGACAGACTACGAGCAGTACTTC; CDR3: CASSLETDYEQYF
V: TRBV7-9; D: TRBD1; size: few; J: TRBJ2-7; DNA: TGTGCCAGCAGCTTCGCCGGGACAGCAGTATACGAGCAGTACTTC; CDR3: CASSFAGTAVYEQYF
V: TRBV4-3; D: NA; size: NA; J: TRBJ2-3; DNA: TGCGCCAGCAGCCGAGAACCGAGCGGGAGCACAGATACGCAGTATTTT; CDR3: CASSREPSGSTDTQYF